Each of the 13 T cell receptor beta chains below was sequenced from the same sample in a study of cytomegalovirus exposure and HLA in healthy donors. PCR primers comprised 60 Vbeta and 13 Jbeta primers. Using immunoSEQ multiplex PCR, the repertoire was profiled, and TCRdb retains in-frame clones only, with some absent. Of about 180,000 clones listed, over 65% are singletons. The sequencing sample was made of PBMCs. These receptors were collected from a man between 18 and 35 years old in good health and CMV-seronegative.

J is TRBJ2-1 and V is TRBV29-1; 11 positions agree with TRBD2. CDR1 is SQVTM, CDR2 ANQGSEA, per germline. The J segment lost 15 bases and the V segment lost 3 bases, leaving 10 bases of the junction unmatched. The CDR3 is 13 residues long. The CDR3 DNA follows: TGCAGCGTTGAGGGGCTAGCGGGGGGCGCGGCGTTCTTC. Translating gives CSVEGLAGGAAFF.

The J gene is TRBJ2-2, the V gene TRBV5-6; TRBD2 might be the D (5 bases). CDR1 is SGHDT and CDR2 is YYEEEE in the germline V gene. CDR3 size: 17 residues. V lost 4 bases, J lost 0 bases, and 16 bases lay in between. The CDR3 DNA is TGTGCCAGCAGCCAGGTCGGGCGGGCGCCGAACACCGGGGAGCTGTTTTTT. Translating gives CASSQVGRAPNTGELFF. Full variable domain (rest looked up from reference TRBV5-6 and TRBJ2-2): DAGVTQSPTHLIKTRGQQVTLRCSPKSGHDTVSWYQQALGQGPQFIFQYYEEEERQRGNFPDRFSGHQFPNYSSELNVNALLLGDSALYLCASSQVGRAPNTGELFFGEGSRLTVL.

This chain uses TRBV30 with TRBJ2-1; tentative D call: TRBD1 (5 bases). V shed 7 bases and J shed 6 bases, with 13 bases lying between them. Germline values: CDR1 GTSNPN, CDR2 SVGIG (reference sequence). CDR3 length: 12 residues. CDR3 in DNA: TGTGCCTTTTCCAGGGTGGGCAATGAGCAGTTCTTC. It codes for CAFSRVGNEQFF.

DNA of the CDR3: TGCAGCGTTGCTACAGGGAGGGAAGGGGTTGAAAAACTGTTTTTT. Amino acids: CSVATGREGVEKLFF. This chain joins TRBV29-1 and TRBJ1-4, with a tentative D call TRBD1 (6 bases). This CDR3 region has 15 residues. The V gene lost 4 bases and the J gene lost 7 bases, with 19 bases spanning the gap. Germline V gene lookup returns CDR1 SQVTM and CDR2 ANQGSEA.

The rearrangement links TRBV14 to TRBJ2-7, with a tentative D call TRBD2 (6 bases). V gave up 4 bases and J gave up 7 bases, with 17 bases separating them. The germline V gene encodes CDR1 SGHDN and CDR2 FVKESK. This CDR3 comprises 14 residues. The CDR3 region is CASSRDLRLGEQYF. CDR3 bases: TGTGCCAGCAGCCGGGACTTGAGATTGGGGGAGCAGTACTTC.

The chain links TRBV30 to TRBJ1-2, with D tentatively TRBD1 (6 bases). The CDR3 length is 12 residues. Germline values: CDR1 GTSNPN, CDR2 SVGIG (reference sequence). V gave up 1 base and J gave up 4 bases, with 7 bases separating them. Written as DNA, the CDR3 is TGTGCCTGGAGTGCCAGGGGCTATGGCTACACCTTC. Its protein is CAWSARGYGYTF.

Written as DNA, the CDR3 is TGTGCCAGCAGTTACGGAGGGTACAATGAGCAGTTCTTC. This encodes CASSYGGYNEQFF. The rearrangement links TRBV6-5 to TRBJ2-1, with D possibly TRBD2 on 6 matching bases. CDR3 length: 13 amino acids. Trimming cost V 2 bases and J 4 bases, with 6 bases left between them. CDR1 MNHEY and CDR2 SVGAGI come from the germline V gene.

V usage is TRBV5-4 and J usage is TRBJ1-1; TRBD1 matches at 7 bases. Germline-derived CDR1 and CDR2 are SGHNT and YYREEE (reference sequence). Trimming took 4 bases from V and 11 from J; bases not matched to a gene: 11. The CDR3 has 13 amino acids. In nucleotides, the CDR3 is TGTGCCAGCAGCGCCCGGGACAGAGCTCCCGCTTTCTTT. It codes for CASSARDRAPAFF. Using reference TRBV5-4 and TRBJ1-1 for the parts outside the CDR3, the full variable domain is ETGVTQSPTHLIKTRGQQVTLRCSSQSGHNTVSWYQQALGQGPQFIFQYYREEENGRGNFPPRFSGLQFPNYSSELNVNALELDDSALYLCASSARDRAPAFFGQGTRLTVV.

The chain has TRBV27 and TRBJ2-3, with D possibly TRBD1 on 6 matching bases. V shed 3 bases and J shed 6 bases, with 10 bases lying between them. Germline V CDR1 and CDR2: MNHEY, SMNVEV (reference sequence). This CDR3 is 13 amino acids long. For the CDR3, the DNA is TGTGCCAGCAGTTTGGCCAGGGGTGATACGCAGTATTTT. This encodes CASSLARGDTQYF.

The rearrangement joins TRBV4-1 to TRBJ2-4; 8 nucleotides match TRBD1. Trimming took 5 bases from V and 0 from J; bases not matched to a gene: 15. Germline CDR1 MGHRA, CDR2 YSYEKL. There are 19 residues in the CDR3. CDR3 region: CASSYWTGSAFVAKNIQYF. In DNA form, the CDR3 reads TGCGCCAGCAGCTACTGGACAGGGTCCGCGTTTGTAGCCAAAAACATTCAGTACTTC.

This chain connects TRBV6-1 to TRBJ1-2; 12 positions agree with TRBD1. The germline V gene has CDR1 MNHNS and CDR2 SASEGT. The trim removed 5 bases at V and 4 bases at J, leaving 5 bases unmatched. The CDR3 is 15 residues long. The CDR3 bases are TGTGCCAGCAGTCGGGGACAGGGGGCGACCTATGGCTACACCTTC. Translating gives CASSRGQGATYGYTF.

Details on this clone: Other DNA sequences in this sample translate to the same CDR3. The DNA for the CDR3 is TGCGCCAGCAGCTCCCGACTAGCGGGAGTTAGCACAGATACGCAGTATTTT. It is translated as CASSSRLAGVSTDTQYF. The V and J genes are TRBV5-1 and TRBJ2-3; 12 nucleotides line up with TRBD2. The trim removed 3 bases at V and 0 bases at J, leaving 5 bases unmatched. CDR3 length: 17 residues. Germline V gives CDR1 SGHRS, CDR2 YFSETQ.

The V and J genes are TRBV9 and TRBJ1-4; 9 nucleotides match TRBD1. The CDR3 length is 14 residues. J lost 7 bases, V lost 2 bases, and 3 bases had no gene match. The germline V gene encodes CDR1 SGDLS and CDR2 YYNGEE. The CDR3 coding sequence is TGTGCCAGCAGCGTGACAGGGGGAGGTGAAAAACTGTTTTTT. This codes for CASSVTGGGEKLFF.